Shown below are 18 T cell receptor beta chains from a single sample sequenced in a study of blood T cell repertoires in COVID-19. Here immunoSEQ multiplex PCR was the method, and the copy in TCRdb shows in-frame clones only, minus some. Of about 360,000 clones listed, approximately 82% are singletons. Specimen: peripheral blood. These receptors originate from a man aged 30-40 years with active or convalescent COVID-19.

CDR3 residues: CAPRREGGFGNIQYNEQFF. The CDR3 DNA reads as TGTGCCCCCCGAAGGGAGGGCGGTTTTGGGAACATTCAGTACAATGAGCAGTTCTTC. The chain uses TRBV14 and TRBJ2-1; 7 bases are a match to TRBD2. CDR3 size: 19 residues. CDR1 is SGHDN and CDR2 is FVKESK in the germline V gene. The J segment lost 4 bases and the V segment lost 11 bases, leaving 26 bases of the junction unmatched.

The V call is TRBV29-1, the J call TRBJ2-1; the D gene is possibly TRBD2 (7 bases). CDR1 SQVTM and CDR2 ANQGSEA come from the germline V gene. Deletions cut 6 bases from V and 7 bases from J, with 19 bases between. The CDR3 runs to 14 residues. CDR3 sequence (DNA): TGCAGCGTGGTAGGGGGGGGGATTTTGAATGAGCAGTTCTTC. It is translated as CSVVGGGILNEQFF.

CDR3 amino acids: CASSLVAGEQYF. CDR3 DNA: TGTGCCAGCAGCTTAGTAGCTGGCGAGCAGTACTTC. The chain uses TRBV11-2 and TRBJ2-7; D ambiguous. The CDR3 sequence is 12 residues long. Trimming stripped 1 base from V and 6 bases from J, with 7 bases between. CDR1 SGHAT and CDR2 FQNNGV come from the germline V gene.

V gene TRBV4-1 combines with J gene TRBJ1-6; D possibly corresponds to TRBD1 (5 bases). This CDR3 spans 18 amino acids. Between the trimmed V and J ends, which lost 3 bases and 6 bases, there was a span of 21 bases. Germline CDR1 MGHRA, CDR2 YSYEKL. The CDR3 sequence is CASSQGRQGKSGNSPLHF. CDR3 DNA: TGCGCCAGCAGCCAGGGGCGTCAGGGAAAATCGGGTAATTCACCCCTCCACTTT.

This sequence joins TRBV7-9 and TRBJ1-6; TRBD1 is a possible D gene (5 bases). The CDR3 extends over 15 amino acids. The germline gives CDR1 SEHNR, CDR2 FQNEAQ (reference sequence). The V end was cut by 3 bases, the J end by 7 bases, with 13 bases between. CDR3 sequence (DNA): TGTGCCAGCAGCTTTAGCAGGGAACGGAATTCACCCCTCCACTTT. Protein sequence: CASSFSRERNSPLHF.

The chain carries TRBV12-2 and TRBJ2-7; the table's D call, TRBD1, has no DNA check behind it. TRBV12-2 has pseudogene status. This CDR3 has 12 amino acids. The CDR3 nucleotides are TGTGCAAGTCGCCGCACAGGGTACGAGCAGTACTTC. Its protein product is CASRRTGYEQYF.

The V call is TRBV7-2, the J call TRBJ1-1, with no clear D. Germline assignment: CDR1 SGHTA and CDR2 FQGNSA. V gave up 1 base and J gave up 2 bases, with 5 bases separating them. The CDR3 runs to 13 residues. The CDR3 DNA follows: TGTGCCAGCAGCTTAGAACATAACACTGAAGCTTTCTTT. Translation: CASSLEHNTEAFF.

The chain uses TRBV7-3 and TRBJ2-5, with D perhaps matching TRBD2 (6 bases). The germline V and J ends were trimmed by 1 base and 7 bases, with 10 bases remaining between them. From germline, CDR1 is SGHTA and CDR2 FQGTGA. This CDR3 is built from 13 residues. For the CDR3, the DNA is TGTGCCAGCAGCTTAAGTCTGGAGGGGACCCAGTACTTC. As protein: CASSLSLEGTQYF.

The chain is built from TRBV18 and TRBJ1-6; D is possibly TRBD1 (5 bases). The V end was cut by 6 bases, the J end by 7 bases, with 13 bases between. The germline V gene has CDR1 KGHSH and CDR2 LQKENI. CDR3 size: 14 residues. CDR3 amino acids: CASSTSSGNSPLHF. For the CDR3, the DNA is TGTGCCAGCTCTACTTCTTCAGGGAATTCACCCCTCCACTTT.

The CDR3 reads CASSPGLAGVTQYF. CDR3 nucleotides: TGTGCCAGCAGCCCAGGACTAGCGGGAGTAACGCAGTATTTT. The V gene is TRBV9, the J gene TRBJ2-3; 13 positions agree with TRBD2. The germline gives CDR1 SGDLS, CDR2 YYNGEE. The ends lost 4 bases at V and 9 bases at J; junction bases unmatched: 5. The CDR3 covers 14 residues.

This chain links TRBV14 with TRBJ1-2; D not resolved. The CDR3 sequence is 14 residues long. Per the germline V gene, CDR1 is SGHDN and CDR2 is FVKESK. Trimming took 1 base from V and 10 from J, leaving 16 bases between them. The CDR3 region is CASSQAAGPYSYTF. In DNA, the CDR3 is TGTGCCAGCAGCCAAGCTGCAGGCCCTTACTCCTACACCTTC.

This chain links TRBV7-6 with TRBJ1-3; D uncertain. The CDR3 loop spans 15 amino acids. Trimming stripped 7 bases from V and 1 base from J, with 14 bases between. Germline loops: CDR1 SGHVS, CDR2 FNYEAQ. CDR3 residues: CASTPGTHSGNTIYF. The CDR3, as DNA: TGTGCCAGCACGCCAGGCACCCATTCTGGAAACACCATATATTTT.

V and J are TRBV9 and TRBJ1-5; D might be TRBD1 (5 bases). From germline, CDR1 is SGDLS and CDR2 YYNGEE. V was trimmed by 2 bases and J by 10 bases, leaving 10 bases between them. CDR3 length equals 12 residues. CDR3: CASSVPGGPQHF. The CDR3 DNA sequence: TGTGCCAGCAGCGTCCCGGGGGGACCCCAGCATTTT.

The chain joins TRBV19 to TRBJ2-7; D unresolved. Trimming took off 3 bases at V and 1 base at J, with 10 bases between the two ends. This CDR3 has 14 amino acids. The germline V gene has CDR1 LNHDA and CDR2 SQIVND (reference sequence). This chain's CDR3 is CASSMAYGSYEQYF. In nucleotides, the CDR3 is TGTGCCAGTAGTATGGCTTACGGGTCCTACGAGCAGTACTTC.

This rearrangement joins TRBV23-1 to TRBJ1-6, with no clear D. TRBV23-1 is sorted into the ORF group, with uncertain function. The ends were cut back, 4 bases at V and 4 bases at J, with 20 bases in the middle. This CDR3 spans 18 amino acids. Written as DNA, the CDR3 is TGCGCCAGCAGTCGTAGGCGGTTCCGGCCGGGGTATAATTCACCCCTCCACTTT. It yields the protein CASSRRRFRPGYNSPLHF.

A single count supports this clone. The rearrangement links TRBV7-2 to TRBJ2-5; 7 bases map to TRBD2. Germline CDR1 is SGHTA and CDR2 is FQGNSA. CDR3 length: 13 residues. V dropped 5 bases and J dropped 4; count of bases not matched to a gene: 4. The chain's CDR3 is CASSGRGGETQYF. CDR3 coding DNA: TGTGCCAGCAGCGGGAGGGGAGGAGAGACCCAGTACTTC.

The chain has TRBV29-1 and TRBJ2-1; TRBD1 is a possible D gene (6 bases). This CDR3 spans 16 amino acids. V was trimmed by 0 bases and J by 6 bases, leaving 18 bases between them. Looked up from germline, CDR1 is SQVTM and CDR2 is ANQGSEA. DNA for the CDR3: TGCAGCGTTGAAGATGGTTTACAGGGAGACGGCAATGAGCAGTTCTTC. Its protein product is CSVEDGLQGDGNEQFF.

The chain combines TRBV19 with TRBJ2-1, with 9 bases matching TRBD2. The germline gives CDR1 LNHDA, CDR2 SQIVND (reference sequence). V trimming: 3 bases; J trimming: 2 bases; junction bases outside the gene matches: 14. This CDR3 contains 19 residues. CDR3: CASSIPFSKRGAAYNEQFF. The CDR3 region has the DNA TGTGCCAGTAGTATTCCCTTTTCCAAGCGGGGGGCGGCCTACAATGAGCAGTTCTTC.